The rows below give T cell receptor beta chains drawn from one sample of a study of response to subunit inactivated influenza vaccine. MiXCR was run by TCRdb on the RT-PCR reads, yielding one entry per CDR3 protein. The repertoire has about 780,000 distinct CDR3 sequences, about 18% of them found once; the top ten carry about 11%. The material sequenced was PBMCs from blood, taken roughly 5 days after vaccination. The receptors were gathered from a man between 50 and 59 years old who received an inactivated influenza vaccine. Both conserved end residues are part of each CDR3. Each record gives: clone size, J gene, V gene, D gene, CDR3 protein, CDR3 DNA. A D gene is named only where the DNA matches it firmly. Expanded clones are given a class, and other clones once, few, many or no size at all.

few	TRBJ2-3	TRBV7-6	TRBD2	CASSSIGGGDTDTQYF	TGTGCCAGCAGCTCCATCGGGGGAGGGGACACAGATACGCAGTATTTT
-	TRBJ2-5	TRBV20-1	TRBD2	CSAGGGGTSGETQYF	TGCAGTGCTGGGGGTGGGGGGACTAGCGGCGAGACCCAGTACTTC
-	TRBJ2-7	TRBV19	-	CASSTGMGRHSYEQYF	TGTGCCAGTAGTACCGGGATGGGGCGCCACTCCTACGAGCAGTACTTC
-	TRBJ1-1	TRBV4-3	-	CASSQDERGNTEAFF	TGCGCCAGCAGCCAAGATGAGCGGGGGAATACTGAAGCTTTCTTT
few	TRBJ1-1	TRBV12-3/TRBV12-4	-	CASIKRTEAFF	TGTGCCAGCATCAAGAGGACTGAAGCTTTCTTT
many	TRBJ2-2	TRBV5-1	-	CASRDGGMNTGELFF	TGCGCCAGCAGGGATGGGGGGATGAACACCGGGGAGCTGTTTTTT
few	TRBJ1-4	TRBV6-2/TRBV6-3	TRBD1	CASSYVGDRGDEKLFF	TGTGCCAGCAGTTACGTTGGTGACAGGGGTGATGAAAAACTGTTTTTT
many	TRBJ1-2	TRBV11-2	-	CASSATRGNYGYTF	TGTGCCAGCAGCGCGACCCGGGGGAACTATGGCTACACCTTC
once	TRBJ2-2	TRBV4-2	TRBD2	CASSQERSGGPNLGELFF	TGTGCCAGCAGCCAAGAGCGGAGCGGGGGGCCCAACCTCGGGGAGCTGTTTTTT
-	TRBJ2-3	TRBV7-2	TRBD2	CASSLARLAGATQYF	TGTGCCAGCAGCTTAGCCCGACTAGCGGGCGCTACGCAGTATTTT
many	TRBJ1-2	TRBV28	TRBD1	CASSLLRTGGRYGYTF	TGTGCCAGCAGTTTATTAAGGACAGGGGGCCGTTATGGCTACACCTTC
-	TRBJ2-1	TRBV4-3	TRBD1	CASSQGLGSRTGNNEQFF	TGCGCCAGCAGCCAAGGTTTGGGGAGCCGGACAGGAAACAATGAGCAGTTCTTC
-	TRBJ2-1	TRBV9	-	CASSPTGTNNEQFF	TGTGCCAGCAGCCCGACAGGGACTAACAATGAGCAGTTCTTC
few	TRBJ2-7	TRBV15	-	CATSRDRVAQYF	TGTGCCACCAGCAGAGATCGGGTTGCGCAGTACTTC
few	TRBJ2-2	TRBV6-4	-	CASRLEGSAGELFF	TGTGCCAGCAGGCTGGAGGGGAGCGCCGGGGAGCTGTTTTTT
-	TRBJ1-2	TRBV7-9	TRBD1	CASSLEWDRYHYGYTF	TGTGCCAGCAGCTTAGAGTGGGACAGATACCACTATGGCTACACCTTC
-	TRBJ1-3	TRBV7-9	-	CASSPDTVSGNTIYF	TGTGCCAGCAGCCCTGACACAGTCTCTGGAAACACCATATATTTT
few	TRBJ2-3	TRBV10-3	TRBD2	CATVRGGMGTDTQYF	TGTGCCACCGTCCGGGGGGGCATGGGCACAGATACGCAGTATTTT
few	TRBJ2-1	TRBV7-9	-	CASSSSRELLREQFF	TGTGCCAGCAGCTCCTCTAGGGAGCTCCTTCGTGAGCAGTTCTTC
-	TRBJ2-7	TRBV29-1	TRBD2	CSVEVRAGSYEQYF	TGCAGCGTTGAAGTTCGAGCGGGGTCCTACGAGCAGTACTTC
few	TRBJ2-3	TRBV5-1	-	CASSLAQYTSTDTQYF	TGCGCCAGCAGCTTGGCGCAGTATACTAGCACAGATACGCAGTATTTT
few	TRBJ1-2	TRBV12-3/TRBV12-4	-	CASTPRSYAIMINGYTF	TGTGCCAGCACCCCCCGGTCCTACGCAATTATGATTAATGGCTACACCTTC
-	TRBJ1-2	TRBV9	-	CASSVENTYYGYTF	TGTGCCAGCAGCGTAGAAAACACTTACTATGGCTACACCTTC